These 10 T cell receptor beta chains came from one sample sequenced in a study of T cells in localized non-small cell lung cancer. The data were produced by immunoSEQ multiplex PCR, yet TCRdb's version contains in-frame clones alone and is incomplete. This repertoire shows more than 11,000 clones, roughly 89% found once; its top ten account for 2.7%. The sample in question was peripheral blood mononuclear cells, obtained before any cancer treatment. The receptors here all came from a man aged 40-75 years with stage III lung adenocarcinoma.

This clone was recorded only once. This chain uses TRBV5-6 with TRBJ2-7; tentatively, D is TRBD1 (5 bases). Between the trimmed V and J ends, which lost 5 bases and 0 bases, there was a span of 15 bases. Germline V gives CDR1 SGHDT, CDR2 YYEEEE. This CDR3 spans 15 amino acids. The CDR3 nucleotides read TGTGCCAGCAGAGCAGGGTTAACAAGCTCCTACGAGCAGTACTTC. Translated, it gives CASRAGLTSSYEQYF.

J is TRBJ2-2 and V is TRBV9, with 8 bases that match TRBD1. Trimming removed 3 bases from V and 0 bases from J; junction bases left unmatched: 7. This CDR3 contains 17 residues. Germline CDR1 and CDR2: SGDLS and YYNGEE. The CDR3 sequence: CASSDRKGQANTGELFF. CDR3 bases: TGTGCCAGCAGCGACCGGAAGGGACAGGCGAACACCGGGGAGCTGTTTTTT.

The V gene is TRBV28, the J gene TRBJ2-1; TRBD2 agrees at 10 bases. J gave up 8 bases and V 8 bases, and 9 bases lay outside the gene matches. The CDR3 length is 14 residues. Germline lookup yields CDR1 MDHEN and CDR2 SYDVKM. CDR3 protein: CASEASGSEDEQFF. In DNA form, the CDR3 reads TGTGCCAGCGAGGCTAGCGGGAGTGAGGATGAGCAGTTCTTC.

The rearrangement links TRBV29-1 to TRBJ2-1; TRBD1 is a possible D gene (5 bases). The V end lost 3 bases, the J end lost 4 bases, and 22 bases lay between the germline ends. CDR1 SQVTM and CDR2 ANQGSEA come from the germline V gene. This CDR3 comprises 17 residues. The CDR3 coding sequence is TGCAGCGTTGAGGGTGGGGCTAGTCCCTTGAGGTACAATGAGCAGTTCTTC. Encoded protein: CSVEGGASPLRYNEQFF.

With regard to this clone: A junction boundary mismatches the germline segment, possibly from a read error. The rearrangement uses TRBV6-1 and TRBJ2-7; D not resolved. Germline loops: CDR1 MNHNS, CDR2 SASEGT. The CDR3 is 11 residues long. In DNA form, the CDR3 reads TGTGCCAGCAGTGAAGCGGGAAAAACCAACTTC. It specifies CASSEAGKTNF.

The sample holds one count of this clone. CDR3 DNA: TGTGCCAGCAGCCCGGCCGGGACCCAAGAGACCCAGTACTTC. Amino acid sequence: CASSPAGTQETQYF. V is TRBV7-2 and J is TRBJ2-7; D may be TRBD1 or TRBD2 (5 bases each). The J call may be wrong; the DNA end is better matched by TRBJ2-5. The germline V gene has CDR1 SGHTA and CDR2 FQGNSA. The CDR3 spans 14 residues.

The genes are TRBV6-6 and TRBJ2-7; 9 bases map to TRBD1. From germline, CDR1 is MNHNY and CDR2 SVGAGI (reference sequence). The V gene end was trimmed by 5 bases and the J gene end by 1 base; junction bases not matched to a gene: 6. The CDR3 extends over 15 amino acids. The CDR3 is CASSRRTGESYEQYF. CDR3 DNA: TGTGCCAGCAGTCGCAGGACAGGGGAATCCTACGAGCAGTACTTC.

This clone was seen a handful of times. The rearrangement links TRBV5-4 to TRBJ2-1, with D perhaps matching TRBD1 or TRBD2 (5 bases each). Trimming left V 2 bases short and J 3 bases short, with 9 bases between. CDR3 length equals 14 residues. CDR1 and CDR2 (germline): SGHNT, YYREEE (reference sequence). CDR3 sequence reads: CASSLRDGYNEQFF. The CDR3 DNA reads TGTGCCAGCAGCTTAAGGGACGGCTACAATGAGCAGTTCTTC.

This rearrangement joins TRBV2 to TRBJ2-2; 9 bases map to TRBD1. Trimming removed 6 bases from V and 4 bases from J; junction bases left unmatched: 3. The CDR3 is 14 residues long. Per germline, CDR1 SNHLY and CDR2 FYNNEI. The CDR3 loop is CASSQQGATGELFF. The CDR3 DNA follows: TGTGCCAGCAGCCAACAGGGGGCCACCGGGGAGCTGTTTTTT.

The CDR3 sequence is CASSVQGEGVDTQYF. The CDR3 DNA follows: TGTGCCAGCAGTGTACAGGGGGAGGGGGTAGATACGCAGTATTTT. V gene TRBV9 combines with J gene TRBJ2-3, with D possibly TRBD1 on 8 matching bases. Germline CDR1 and CDR2: SGDLS and YYNGEE. Trimming stripped 5 bases from V and 5 bases from J, with 18 bases between. CDR3 length: 15 residues.